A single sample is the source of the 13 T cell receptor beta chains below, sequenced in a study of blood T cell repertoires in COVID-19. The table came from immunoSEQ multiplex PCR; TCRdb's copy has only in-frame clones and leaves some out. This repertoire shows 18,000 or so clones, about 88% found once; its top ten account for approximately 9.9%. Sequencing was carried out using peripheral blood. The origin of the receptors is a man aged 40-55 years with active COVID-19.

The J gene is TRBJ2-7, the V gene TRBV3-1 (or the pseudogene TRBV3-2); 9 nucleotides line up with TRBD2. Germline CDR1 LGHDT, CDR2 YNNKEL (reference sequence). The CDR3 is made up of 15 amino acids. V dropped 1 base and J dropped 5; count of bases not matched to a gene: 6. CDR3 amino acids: CASSQVSGLAHEQYF. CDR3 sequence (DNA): TGTGCCAGCAGCCAAGTTTCGGGACTAGCACACGAGCAGTACTTC.

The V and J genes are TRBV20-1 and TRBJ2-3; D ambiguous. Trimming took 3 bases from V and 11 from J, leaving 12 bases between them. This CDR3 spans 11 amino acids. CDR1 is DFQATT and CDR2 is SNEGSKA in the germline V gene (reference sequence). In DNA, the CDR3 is TGCAGTGCTAGTCACGACTTAGAGCAGTATTTT. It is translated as CSASHDLEQYF.

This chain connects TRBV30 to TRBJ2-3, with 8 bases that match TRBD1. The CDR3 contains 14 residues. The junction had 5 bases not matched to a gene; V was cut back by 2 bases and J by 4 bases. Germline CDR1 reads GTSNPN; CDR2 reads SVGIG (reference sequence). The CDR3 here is CAWSSTGVADTQYF. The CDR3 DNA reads TGTGCCTGGAGTTCGACAGGGGTCGCAGATACGCAGTATTTT.

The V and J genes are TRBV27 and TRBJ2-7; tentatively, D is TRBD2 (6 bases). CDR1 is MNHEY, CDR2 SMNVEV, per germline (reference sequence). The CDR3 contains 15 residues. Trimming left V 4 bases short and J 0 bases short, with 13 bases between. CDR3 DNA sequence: TGTGCCAGCAGTTCTGGCGGGATGAGCTCCTACGAGCAGTACTTC. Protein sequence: CASSSGGMSSYEQYF.

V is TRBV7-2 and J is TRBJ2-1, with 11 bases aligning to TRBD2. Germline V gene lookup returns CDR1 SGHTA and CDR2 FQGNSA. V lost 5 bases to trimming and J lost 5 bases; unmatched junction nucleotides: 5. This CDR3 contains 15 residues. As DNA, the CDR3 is TGTGCCAGCAGCCGGGGACTAGCGGAAAACAATGAGCAGTTCTTC. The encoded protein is CASSRGLAENNEQFF. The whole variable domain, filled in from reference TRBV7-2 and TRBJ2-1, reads GAGVSQSPSNKVTEKGKDVELRCDPISGHTALYWYRQSLGQGLEFLIYFQGNSAPDKSGLPSDRFSAERTGGSVSTLTIQRTQQEDSAVYLCASSRGLAENNEQFFGPGTRLTVL.

The CDR3 sequence: CASSQAWGGSTHEQYF. The CDR3, as DNA: TGTGCCAGCAGCCAAGCTTGGGGCGGGAGTACCCACGAGCAGTACTTC. V gene TRBV3-1 (or the pseudogene TRBV3-2) combines with J gene TRBJ2-7; 7 positions agree with TRBD2. This CDR3 has 16 residues. Germline assignment: CDR1 LGHDT and CDR2 YNNKEL (reference sequence). V lost 1 base and J lost 5; bases outside the gene matches: 11.

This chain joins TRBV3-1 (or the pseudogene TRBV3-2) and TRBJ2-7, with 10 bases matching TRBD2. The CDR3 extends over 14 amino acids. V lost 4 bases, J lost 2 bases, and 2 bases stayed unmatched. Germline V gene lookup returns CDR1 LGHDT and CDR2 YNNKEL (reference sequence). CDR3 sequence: CASSRTSGTYEQYF. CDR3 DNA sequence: TGTGCCAGCAGCCGGACTAGCGGTACCTACGAGCAGTACTTC.

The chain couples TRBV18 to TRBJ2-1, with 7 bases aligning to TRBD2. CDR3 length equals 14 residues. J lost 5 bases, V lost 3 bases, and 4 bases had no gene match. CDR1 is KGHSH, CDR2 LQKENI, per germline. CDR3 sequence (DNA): TGTGCCAGCTCACCGGGCAGCGGGAACAATGAGCAGTTCTTC. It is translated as CASSPGSGNNEQFF.

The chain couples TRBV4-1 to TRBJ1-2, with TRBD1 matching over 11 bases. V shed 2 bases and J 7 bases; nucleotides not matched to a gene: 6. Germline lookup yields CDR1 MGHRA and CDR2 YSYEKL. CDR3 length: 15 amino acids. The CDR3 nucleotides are TGCGCCAGCAGCCAACCCGGACAGGGGGCAGGTGGCTACACCTTC. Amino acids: CASSQPGQGAGGYTF.

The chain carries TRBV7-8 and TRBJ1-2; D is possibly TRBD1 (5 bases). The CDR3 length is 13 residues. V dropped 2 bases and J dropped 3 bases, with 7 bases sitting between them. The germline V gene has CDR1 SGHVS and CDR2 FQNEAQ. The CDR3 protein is CASSLTGDYGYTF. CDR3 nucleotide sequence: TGTGCCAGCAGCTTAACAGGAGACTATGGCTACACCTTC.

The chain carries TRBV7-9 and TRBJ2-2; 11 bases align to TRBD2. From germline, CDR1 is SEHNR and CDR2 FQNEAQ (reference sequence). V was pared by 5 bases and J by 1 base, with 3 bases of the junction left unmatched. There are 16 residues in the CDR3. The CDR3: CASSRLAGKNTGELFF. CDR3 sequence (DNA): TGTGCCAGCAGCAGACTAGCGGGAAAGAACACCGGGGAGCTGTTTTTT. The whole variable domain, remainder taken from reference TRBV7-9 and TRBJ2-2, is DTGVSQNPRHKITKRGQNVTFRCDPISEHNRLYWYRQTLGQGPEFLTYFQNEAQLEKSRLLSDRFSAERPKGSFSTLEIQRTEQGDSAMYLCASSRLAGKNTGELFFGEGSRLTVL.

The CDR3 loop reads CASSKDRDPTNEKLFF. The CDR3 nucleotides read TGTGCCAGCAGCAAGGACAGGGATCCAACTAATGAAAAACTGTTTTTT. This chain connects TRBV21-1 to TRBJ1-4; the table's D gene call, TRBD1, was not cross checked with the DNA. TRBV21-1 is flagged as a pseudogene. The CDR3 spans 16 residues.

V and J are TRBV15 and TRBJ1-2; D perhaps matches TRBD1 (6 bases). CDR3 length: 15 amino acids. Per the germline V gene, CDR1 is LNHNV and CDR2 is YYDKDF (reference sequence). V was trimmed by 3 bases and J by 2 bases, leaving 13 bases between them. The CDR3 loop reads CATSRNRVYNYGYTF. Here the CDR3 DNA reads TGTGCCACCAGCAGGAACAGGGTATACAACTATGGCTACACCTTC.